What follows are 13 T cell receptor beta chains derived from one specimen sequenced in a study of blood T cell repertoires in COVID-19. The table came from immunoSEQ multiplex PCR; TCRdb's copy has only in-frame clones and leaves some out. Among 120,000 to 150,000 clones, roughly 80% were seen once, and the ten largest hold over 7%. Sequencing used peripheral blood. The source is a man over 45 with active or convalescent COVID-19.

V gene TRBV6-5 combines with J gene TRBJ1-5, with D uncertain. CDR3 length: 15 amino acids. Trimming shortened V by 5 bases and J by 7 bases, and 18 bases separated the two germline ends. The germline gives CDR1 MNHEY, CDR2 SVGAGI. This CDR3 reads CASSPGIRIGQPQHF. CDR3 sequence (DNA): TGTGCCAGCAGTCCTGGAATCCGCATCGGGCAGCCCCAGCATTTT.

This chain uses TRBV19 with TRBJ2-2; 10 bases fit TRBD1. CDR3 size: 15 residues. V shed 7 bases, J shed 7 bases, and the junction held 9 bases outside the gene matches. CDR1 is LNHDA and CDR2 is SQIVND in the germline V gene (reference sequence). The DNA for the CDR3 is TGTGCCAGTACCGGACAGGGGGTTAGGAACGGGGAGCTGTTTTTT. This translates into CASTGQGVRNGELFF. Variable domain in full (rest from reference TRBV19 and TRBJ2-2): DGGITQSPKYLFRKEGQNVTLSCEQNLNHDAMYWYRQDPGQGLRLIYYSQIVNDFQKGDIAEGYSVSREKKESFPLTVTSAQKNPTAFYLCASTGQGVRNGELFFGEGSRLTVL.

V and J are TRBV28 and TRBJ2-7; maybe TRBD2 (6 bases). Germline V gives CDR1 MDHEN, CDR2 SYDVKM. This CDR3 is built from 13 residues. Trimming pared 2 bases from V and 2 bases from J, leaving 7 bases between. This CDR3 reads CASSLRTTYEQYF. The CDR3 DNA is TGTGCCAGCAGTTTAAGGACTACCTACGAGCAGTACTTC.

J is TRBJ1-3 and V is TRBV28; tentatively, D is TRBD1 (6 bases). V lost 6 bases, J lost 4 bases, and 22 bases lay in between. The germline V gene encodes CDR1 MDHEN and CDR2 SYDVKM. The CDR3 consists of 17 residues. The CDR3 nucleotides are TGTGCCAGCAGCTTAGGGGGAGGGGCGACCACCGGAAACACCATATATTTT. Its protein is CASSLGGGATTGNTIYF.

The chain uses TRBV7-2 and TRBJ1-1; 8 nucleotides match TRBD1. J gave up 2 bases and V 5 bases, and 7 bases lay outside the gene matches. The CDR3 has 15 residues. The germline CDR1 and CDR2 sequences are SGHTA and FQGNSA. CDR3: CASSTRTGSNTEAFF. DNA for the CDR3: TGTGCCAGCAGCACTAGGACAGGGAGCAACACTGAAGCTTTCTTT.

This chain joins TRBV11-2 and TRBJ2-3; 8 nucleotides match TRBD2. The V gene's germline CDR1 is SGHAT and CDR2 FQNNGV. The CDR3 sequence is 15 residues long. Trimming took 1 base from V and 5 from J; bases not matched to a gene: 5. In nucleotides, the CDR3 is TGTGCCAGCAGCTTAGCGGGAGGGCCCGGAGATACGCAGTATTTT. The encoded protein is CASSLAGGPGDTQYF.

The chain links TRBV28 to TRBJ1-1; 7 bases are shared with TRBD1. The CDR3 has 13 amino acids. The junction had 3 bases not matched to a gene; V was cut back by 5 bases and J by 3 bases. The germline CDR1 and CDR2 sequences are MDHEN and SYDVKM. CDR3 in amino acids: CASSRQGYTEAFF. DNA of the CDR3: TGTGCCAGCAGTCGACAGGGCTACACTGAAGCTTTCTTT.

The chain is built from TRBV27 and TRBJ2-1, with D possibly TRBD1 on 6 matching bases. Germline loops: CDR1 MNHEY, CDR2 SMNVEV (reference sequence). Trimming took 6 bases from V and 4 from J, leaving 16 bases between them. The CDR3 spans 15 residues. The CDR3 protein is CASRTRPDRYNEQFF. The CDR3 DNA sequence: TGTGCCAGCAGAACCCGACCGGACAGATACAATGAGCAGTTCTTC.

This clone appeared a single time. V is TRBV29-1 and J is TRBJ2-3, with TRBD2 matching 15 bases. V lost 6 bases and J lost 6; bases outside the gene matches: 4. This CDR3 comprises 14 residues. Germline CDR1 and CDR2: SQVTM and ANQGSEA. The CDR3 bases are TGCAGCGTCTCCGGGACTAGCGGGAGGGATACGCAGTATTTT. The encoded protein is CSVSGTSGRDTQYF.

This rearrangement joins TRBV5-1 to TRBJ2-7; 8 bases fit TRBD1. Germline V lookup: CDR1 SGHRS, CDR2 YFSETQ. Trimming cost V 0 bases and J 3 bases; bases outside gene matches: 8. The CDR3 is 16 residues long. The CDR3 DNA reads as TGCGCCAGCAGCTTGGATAGCAGGGGGCCAGGCTACGAGCAGTACTTC. It is translated as CASSLDSRGPGYEQYF.

This clone has more than one count but fewer than ten. The V call is TRBV10-1, the J call TRBJ1-2; D remains ambiguous. The CDR3 runs to 13 residues. Trimming pared 0 bases from V and 7 bases from J, leaving 9 bases between. Germline V lookup: CDR1 WNHNN, CDR2 SYGVQD (reference sequence). This CDR3 is CASSESSRTGYTF. The CDR3 region has the DNA TGCGCCAGCAGTGAGTCCTCCAGAACTGGCTACACCTTC.

This chain uses TRBV28 with TRBJ2-2; 10 nucleotides align to TRBD2. Unmatched junction bases numbered 11, after V lost 6 bases and J lost 4 bases. Germline loops: CDR1 MDHEN, CDR2 SYDVKM. CDR3 length: 17 residues. The CDR3 DNA follows: TGTGCCAGCAGCCAGAGTGGGCTAGCGGGAGCCACCGGGGAGCTGTTTTTT. Protein product: CASSQSGLAGATGELFF.

This chain links TRBV24-1 with TRBJ2-1; 10 nucleotides agree with TRBD2. The CDR3 sequence is 14 residues long. V lost 10 bases, J lost 8 bases, and 10 bases stayed unmatched. Looked up from germline, CDR1 is KGHDR and CDR2 is SFDVKD. CDR3: CATEGDSGRHEQFF. As DNA, the CDR3 is TGTGCCACGGAGGGGGATAGCGGGAGGCATGAGCAGTTCTTC.